These 30 T cell receptor beta chains share one sample of origin, sequenced in a study of identifying expanded T cells in peripheral blood. The assay was immunoSEQ multiplex PCR, and TCRdb's table has in-frame clones only and misses some. The sample lists about 90,000 clones; around 87% were seen once. The sequencing sample was made of blood. The source is a person between 18 and 75 years old in good health.

The rearrangement links TRBV10-1 to TRBJ2-5; D gene ambiguous. The V end lost 0 bases, the J end lost 4 bases, and 6 bases lay between the germline ends. CDR1 WNHNN and CDR2 SYGVQD come from the germline V gene (reference sequence). CDR3 length: 13 residues. The CDR3, as DNA: TGCGCCAGCAGTGAGTCGATCTCAGAGACCCAGTACTTC. Translation gives CASSESISETQYF.

The rearrangement uses TRBV29-1 and TRBJ2-2; D possibly corresponds to TRBD2 (6 bases). Trimming shortened V by 6 bases and J by 4 bases, and 15 bases separated the two germline ends. Germline loops: CDR1 SQVTM, CDR2 ANQGSEA. The length of the CDR3 is 14 residues. CDR3 DNA sequence: TGCAGCGTAGTTGGCGGGGCAGGCACCGGGGAGCTGTTTTTT. Amino acid sequence: CSVVGGAGTGELFF.

This chain links TRBV6-1 with TRBJ1-1; 10 bases are a match to TRBD1. Per the germline V gene, CDR1 is MNHNS and CDR2 is SASEGT. V was clipped by 2 bases and J by 7 bases; unmatched bases: 10. This CDR3 is built from 16 residues. This chain's CDR3 is CASSESAGTGVLEAFF. Here the CDR3 DNA reads TGTGCCAGCAGTGAATCCGCCGGGACAGGGGTCCTTGAAGCTTTCTTT.

This rearrangement joins TRBV28 to TRBJ1-6; D is uncertain. This CDR3 region has 15 residues. The germline V gene encodes CDR1 MDHEN and CDR2 SYDVKM. V was pared by 2 bases and J by 7 bases, with 12 bases between. CDR3: CASSLSTQGNSPLHF. The CDR3 coding sequence is TGTGCCAGCAGTTTAAGCACACAAGGAAATTCACCCCTCCACTTT.

This rearrangement joins TRBV6-5 to TRBJ2-4, with D possibly being TRBD1 (5 bases). CDR1 is MNHEY, CDR2 SVGAGI, per germline. Trimming removed 2 bases at V and 0 bases at J, with 11 bases between. The CDR3 runs 16 residues. Here the CDR3 DNA reads TGTGCCAGCAGTTACAGGGGTTTATTAGCCAAAAACATTCAGTACTTC. Protein sequence: CASSYRGLLAKNIQYF.

V is TRBV25-1 and J is TRBJ1-2; D uncertain. Trimming shortened V by 0 bases and J by 7 bases, and 12 bases separated the two germline ends. CDR1 is MGHDK, CDR2 SYGVNS, per germline. The CDR3 has 14 residues. CDR3 DNA: TGTGCCAGCAGTGAATATGGTGGCGTAAGTGGCTACACCTTC. Protein sequence: CASSEYGGVSGYTF.

The CDR3 DNA reads as TGTGCCAGCAGTTACTCGACGGGACAGGGTTCCTACGAGCAGTACTTC. This sequence encodes CASSYSTGQGSYEQYF. The chain joins TRBV6-6 to TRBJ2-7, with 9 nucleotides matching TRBD1. The CDR3 has 16 amino acids. The V gene's germline CDR1 is MNHNY and CDR2 SVGAGI (reference sequence). V dropped 0 bases and J dropped 1; count of bases not matched to a gene: 4.

The chain carries TRBV28 and TRBJ1-2, with 7 bases lining up with TRBD1. J was trimmed by 11 bases and V by 8 bases; bases with no gene match: 11. The V gene's germline CDR1 is MDHEN and CDR2 SYDVKM. CDR3 size: 12 residues. CDR3 sequence reads: CASGDSLSRYTF. The DNA of the CDR3 is TGTGCCAGCGGGGACAGTCTCAGCCGTTACACCTTC.

The chain carries TRBV5-4 and TRBJ2-3; the match to TRBD2 covers 9 bases. Looked up from germline, CDR1 is SGHNT and CDR2 is YYREEE (reference sequence). Trimming at V came to 0 bases and at J to 5 bases, leaving 10 bases not matched to a gene. The length of the CDR3 is 17 residues. The CDR3 DNA sequence: TGTGCCAGCAGCTTGGCAGGGGCGGGGGGGCCAGTAGATACGCAGTATTTT. The encoded protein is CASSLAGAGGPVDTQYF.

The gene calls are TRBV2 and TRBJ1-5; TRBD1 matches 8 bases. V was clipped by 6 bases and J by 5 bases; unmatched bases: 9. Germline-derived CDR1 and CDR2 are SNHLY and FYNNEI. The CDR3 loop spans 15 amino acids. In DNA, the CDR3 is TGTGCCAGCAGCGGGGGACCAGGGGGCTATCAGCCCCAGCATTTT. It yields the protein CASSGGPGGYQPQHF.

This clone was observed a handful of times. V usage is TRBV5-5 and J usage is TRBJ1-2; TRBD1 might be the D (6 bases). Germline V gives CDR1 SGHKS, CDR2 YYEKEE (reference sequence). This CDR3 region has 14 residues. V was trimmed by 1 base and J by 3 bases, leaving 10 bases between them. CDR3 bases: TGTGCCAGCAGCTTGATGACAGGCGACTATGGCTACACCTTC. Protein sequence: CASSLMTGDYGYTF.

V gene TRBV5-1 combines with J gene TRBJ2-7, with unresolved D. The CDR3 runs to 14 residues. The V gene's germline CDR1 is SGHRS and CDR2 YFSETQ. Trimming removed 0 bases at V and 1 base at J, with 8 bases between. The CDR3 DNA reads TGCGCCAGCAGCTTGGGTGGCAGATCCTACGAGCAGTACTTC. Translation gives CASSLGGRSYEQYF.

This clone is a singleton in its sample. The chain employs TRBV27 and TRBJ2-3, with D perhaps given as TRBD1 or TRBD2 (5 bases each). The germline gives CDR1 MNHEY, CDR2 SMNVEV (reference sequence). The CDR3 contains 14 residues. Trimming cost V 8 bases and J 5 bases, with 17 bases left between them. CDR3 nucleotides: TGTGCCAGCCCGGACACGAGGGTTGTAGATACGCAGTATTTT. Its translation is CASPDTRVVDTQYF.

The J gene is TRBJ1-2, the V gene TRBV15, with TRBD1 matching 8 bases. Germline-derived CDR1 and CDR2 are LNHNV and YYDKDF (reference sequence). The CDR3 runs to 13 residues. V dropped 5 bases and J dropped 7; count of bases not matched to a gene: 6. In nucleotides, the CDR3 is TGTGCCACCAGCTCCCGGACAGGGAGTGGCTACACCTTC. Amino acids: CATSSRTGSGYTF. The complete variable domain, with remaining parts taken from reference TRBV15 and TRBJ1-2, reads DAMVIQNPRYQVTQFGKPVTLSCSQTLNHNVMYWYQQKSSQAPKLLFHYYDKDFNNEADTPDNFQSRRPNTSFCFLDIRSPGLGDTAMYLCATSSRTGSGYTFGSGTRLTVV.

The chain couples TRBV7-6 to TRBJ1-3; the D is unclear. The CDR3 sequence is 14 residues long. Germline V CDR1 and CDR2: SGHVS, FNYEAQ. V was pared by 0 bases and J by 0 bases, with 3 bases between. The CDR3 region has the DNA TGTGCCAGCAGCTTAGCCGGCTCTGGAAACACCATATATTTT. This encodes CASSLAGSGNTIYF.

The chain joins TRBV19 to TRBJ1-4; D is possibly TRBD1 (6 bases). Germline V gives CDR1 LNHDA, CDR2 SQIVND (reference sequence). The CDR3 is made up of 14 amino acids. V was trimmed by 8 bases and J by 8 bases, leaving 18 bases between them. The CDR3, as DNA: TGTGCCAGTGAAGCAGGGCCAGGGGAGGAAAAACTGTTTTTT. This encodes CASEAGPGEEKLFF.

This chain joins TRBV9 and TRBJ2-7; TRBD1 matches at 7 bases. CDR1 is SGDLS and CDR2 is YYNGEE in the germline V gene. The CDR3 extends over 14 amino acids. V was clipped by 2 bases and J by 3 bases; unmatched bases: 5. In DNA, the CDR3 is TGTGCCAGCAGCGTCGGACAGGCCCTCTACGAGCAGTACTTC. Protein: CASSVGQALYEQYF.

This chain joins TRBV19 and TRBJ1-1; D is uncertain. The length of the CDR3 is 13 residues. V lost 2 bases to trimming and J lost 5 bases, with 9 bases between them. Germline lookup yields CDR1 LNHDA and CDR2 SQIVND (reference sequence). The CDR3 DNA follows: TGTGCCAGTAGTATAACCGGGTTGACTGAAGCTTTCTTT. This codes for CASSITGLTEAFF.

The CDR3 loop is CASSSNRRETQYF. CDR3 DNA: TGTGCCAGCAGCTCCAACAGGCGAGAGACCCAGTACTTC. This sequence joins TRBV5-8 and TRBJ2-5; perhaps TRBD1 as D (5 bases). Germline CDR1 SGHTS, CDR2 YDEGEE. This CDR3 is built from 13 residues. V shed 3 bases and J shed 4 bases, with 10 bases lying between them.

V is TRBV10-3 and J is TRBJ1-5, with D unclear. CDR1 ENHRY and CDR2 SYGVKD come from the germline V gene. V dropped 2 bases and J dropped 4 bases, with 6 bases sitting between them. The CDR3 extends over 13 amino acids. The CDR3 here is CAISEGLNQPQHF. The CDR3 nucleotides are TGTGCCATCAGTGAGGGCCTAAATCAGCCCCAGCATTTT.

This chain uses TRBV12-5 with TRBJ2-1; 7 bases are a match to TRBD1. V was pared by 2 bases and J by 10 bases, with 14 bases of the junction left unmatched. Germline values: CDR1 LGHNT, CDR2 FRNRAP. The CDR3 is 16 amino acids. CDR3 sequence: CASGLSRDSFLEEQFF. CDR3 nucleotide sequence: TGTGCTAGTGGTTTGTCCCGGGACAGTTTCTTGGAAGAGCAGTTCTTC.

J is TRBJ1-4 and V is TRBV4-1; a weak D match, TRBD1 (5 bases). V was cut by 0 bases and J by 6 bases, with 20 bases left in between. The CDR3 has 18 amino acids. Germline-derived CDR1 and CDR2 are MGHRA and YSYEKL. CDR3 nucleotides: TGCGCCAGCAGCCAAGACTACAGGCGATCATTGACTGATGAAAAACTGTTTTTT. This codes for CASSQDYRRSLTDEKLFF.

The V call is TRBV7-9, the J call TRBJ1-6; D is uncertain. V was trimmed by 6 bases and J by 8 bases, leaving 11 bases between them. CDR1 is SEHNR and CDR2 is FQNEAQ in the germline V gene (reference sequence). The CDR3 is made up of 13 amino acids. In DNA, the CDR3 is TGTGCCAGCAGGTCTATGTATGATTCACCCCTCCACTTT. Translating it yields CASRSMYDSPLHF.

This rearrangement joins TRBV7-9 to TRBJ1-3; TRBD1 agrees at 7 bases. Trimming at V came to 6 bases and at J to 4 bases, leaving 21 bases not matched to a gene. Per germline, CDR1 SEHNR and CDR2 FQNEAQ (reference sequence). The CDR3 totals 19 residues. CDR3 sequence (DNA): TGTGCCAGCAGGCGGAGGGGGACAGCGGACGTGCCCGCCGGAAACACCATATATTTT. Translation gives CASRRRGTADVPAGNTIYF.

This clone was counted a single time. This sequence joins TRBV7-6 and TRBJ1-1; D remains ambiguous. V lost 4 bases, J lost 4 bases, and 10 bases lay in between. The CDR3 covers 13 residues. The germline V gene has CDR1 SGHVS and CDR2 FNYEAQ. The CDR3 here is CASSSQGGTEAFF. In DNA form, the CDR3 reads TGTGCCAGCAGCTCACAAGGAGGCACTGAAGCTTTCTTT.

V and J are TRBV5-1 and TRBJ2-4; D is unclear. CDR3 length: 13 amino acids. V was pared by 0 bases and J by 10 bases, with 11 bases between. The germline gives CDR1 SGHRS, CDR2 YFSETQ. CDR3 nucleotides: TGCGCCAGCAGCTTGGGGGCCAGAGATATTCAGTACTTC. Amino acids: CASSLGARDIQYF.

This chain connects TRBV7-2 to TRBJ2-5; tentative D call: TRBD2 (7 bases). Germline CDR1 is SGHTA and CDR2 is FQGNSA. V gave up 5 bases and J gave up 1 base, with 17 bases separating them. This CDR3 is 16 amino acids long. DNA for the CDR3: TGTGCCAGCAGCCCCAGAGGGGGGGGGCTCCAAGAGACCCAGTACTTC. This codes for CASSPRGGGLQETQYF.

The chain has TRBV7-2 and TRBJ1-3, with D possibly TRBD1 on 6 matching bases. The CDR3 contains 16 residues. Per the germline V gene, CDR1 is SGHTA and CDR2 is FQGNSA. V shed 4 bases and J shed 4 bases, with 17 bases lying between them. In DNA, the CDR3 is TGTGCCAGCAGCTCAGGCCCGGGGGCAGGAGGAAACACCATATATTTT. Amino acids: CASSSGPGAGGNTIYF.

The rearrangement uses TRBV7-8 and TRBJ1-5; D gene uncertain. CDR1 and CDR2 (germline): SGHVS, FQNEAQ. This CDR3 is built from 15 residues. The ends were cut back, 1 base at V and 6 bases at J, with 13 bases in the middle. The CDR3 DNA reads as TGTGCCAGCAGCTTAGAGGTTTCAGGATTTCAGCCCCAGCATTTT. This gives the protein CASSLEVSGFQPQHF.

J is TRBJ1-5 and V is TRBV2, with 7 bases identical to TRBD1. After removal of 1 base from V and 6 bases from J, the junction contained 6 bases not matched to a gene. Germline V gene lookup returns CDR1 SNHLY and CDR2 FYNNEI. The length of the CDR3 is 15 residues. The CDR3 spells CASSEETGSGQPQHF. CDR3 sequence (DNA): TGTGCCAGCAGTGAAGAGACAGGGAGCGGTCAGCCCCAGCATTTT.